This T cell receptor beta chain was captured in a study of shared clonotypes between healthy human individuals. Donors, without exception, were Caucasian adults residing in Nashville, Tennessee. This clone was detected only once. Each subset's genomic DNA was split evenly across several immunoSEQ plates. The method was immunoSEQ multiplex PCR; TCRdb's version includes in-frame clones alone and lacks a portion of them. Counted here are a few hundred thousand clones, 70% to 80% occurring once; the ten biggest clones make up 12%. The length of the CDR3 is 17 residues. The germline gives CDR1 SGHVS, CDR2 FQNEAQ. Trimming stripped 4 bases from V and 4 bases from J, with 22 bases between.

Material: PBMCs. The clonotype was recovered from a woman between 35 and 50 years old in good health. Some clones in this sample may be carry-over from other donors' samples. This chain uses TRBV7-8 with TRBJ1-1; D remains ambiguous. In nucleotides, the CDR3 is TGTGCCAGCAGCTATAGCTTCTCTCGTAGGGAATCCACTGAAGCTTTCTTT. This sequence encodes CASSYSFSRRESTEAFF.